This T cell receptor beta chain was sequenced during a study of PD-1 blockade in classical Hodgkin lymphoma. Study-wide findings and caveats: Diversity similar to that of newly diagnosed patients was seen at baseline in complete responders. Newly diagnosed patients reportedly had lower baseline TCR diversity than healthy donors. The CD4+ diversity rise by C4D1 was clearest in complete responders.

Only in-frame clones appear in the TCRdb table, and some are missing; sequencing was by immunoSEQ multiplex PCR. The sample carries tens of thousands of clones, more than 65% recorded once. Worth noting for this clone: Antigen specificity is unknown.

After autologous stem cell transplantation all patients relapsed, and prior brentuximab vedotin exposure differed between cohorts. Germline loops: CDR1 SGHDT, CDR2 YYEEEE. The length of the CDR3 is 14 residues. The ends were cut back, 0 bases at V and 4 bases at J, with 11 bases in the middle. The chain recombines TRBV5-6 with TRBJ2-7; D possibly matches TRBD1 or TRBD2 (5 bases each). The starting material was peripheral blood mononuclear cells (PBMCs), obtained at baseline. This clonotype was sampled from a human donor with classical Hodgkin lymphoma. Here the CDR3 reads CASSLAGTLYEQYF. CDR3 DNA: TGTGCCAGCAGCTTGGCAGGGACCCTTTACGAGCAGTACTTC.